Listed here are 19 T cell receptor beta chains from one sample, sequenced in a study of CD8+ T cells in alopecia areata (dated by TCRdb to between 2018 and 2020). Pooled mouse cutaneous lymph node cells were stained for CD4, CD8alpha, NKG2D, NKG2ACE and other markers and were then sorted on a BD Influx. Library preparation was by the immunoSEQ multiplex PCR assay. RNA was extracted from all samples and reverse transcribed into cDNA, which served as template for TCR sequencing. TCRdb carries this immuneACCESS record with in-frame sequences only. Its versions omit some clonotypes, under half of them owing to an unresolved V gene in the studies checked, with the rest unexplained. Listed for this sample are about 270,000 clones, none observed only a single time. The ten biggest clones cover more than 1% of the sample. Sequencing was carried out using CD4+ T cells sorted from a lymph node. These receptors originate from a C3H/HeJ mouse with alopecia areata. Mice of this line possess the MHC haplotype H2-k.

This clone turned up a few times. The genes are named according to mouse. The read gets to within 4 residues of the CDR3 end, and the germline J gene fills in the rest. The V gene is TRBV16, the J gene TRBJ1-1, with 11 nucleotides matching TRBD1. Germline V gene data show CDR1 as SGHSA and CDR2 as FRNQAP. This CDR3 spans 17 amino acids. After removal of 1 base from V and 0 bases from J, the junction contained 4 bases not matched to a gene. The DNA read from the CDR3 is TGTGCAAGCAGCTTAGGGGGGACAGGGGGACCAAACACA. This translates into CASSLGGTGGPNT. The CDR3, in full, reads CASSLGGTGGPNTEVFF.

This clone occurred a few times. Genes here carry mouse names. Read sequence stops 4 residues before the CDR3 end, and the germline J gene provides the missing end. This chain links TRBV13-2 with TRBJ1-2, with 7 positions matching TRBD1. Germline CDR1 NNHNN, CDR2 SYGAGS (reference sequence). Germline trimming cut 5 bases from V and 4 bases from J; bases unmatched to any gene: 8. This CDR3 is 14 amino acids long. CDR3 DNA, as far as it was read: TGTGCCAGCGGCAATACAGGGGCGGGCTCC. Translated, it gives CASGNTGAGS. The full CDR3 protein is CASGNTGAGSDYTF.

A remark on this clone: Gene names and germline match the mouse. The read halts 4 residues ahead of the CDR3 end, with the missing end drawn from the germline J gene. This rearrangement joins TRBV19 to TRBJ2-2, with 11 bases matching TRBD1. CDR3 length: 17 amino acids. Germline CDR1 FNHDT, CDR2 SITEND (reference sequence). Trimming at V came to 2 bases and at J to 4 bases, leaving 7 bases not matched to a gene. The CDR3 DNA, read in part, is TGTGCCAGCAGTATCCTCGGACAGGGGGCGTCCACCGGG. This translates into CASSILGQGASTG. The CDR3 reads in full as CASSILGQGASTGQLYF.

This clone showed up just a few times. Gene names and germline match the mouse. Read sequence stops 4 residues before the CDR3 end, and the germline J gene provides the missing end. This chain connects TRBV19 to TRBJ2-5; 10 bases fit TRBD2. V dropped 1 base and J dropped 2; count of bases not matched to a gene: 1. There are 15 residues in the CDR3. Per germline, CDR1 FNHDT and CDR2 SITEND (reference sequence). The CDR3 loop is CASSIPGGAQDTQYF. The DNA read from the CDR3 is TGTGCCAGCAGTATACCTGGGGGGGCCCAAGAC.

As regards this clone: The listed genes are named as in mouse. The read ends 4 residues before the CDR3 terminus; that terminus is restored from the germline J gene. The rearrangement joins TRBV13-2 to TRBJ2-5, with D perhaps TRBD1 (6 bases). This CDR3 region has 15 residues. Trimming cost V 1 base and J 2 bases, with 11 bases left between them. In germline, CDR1 is NNHNN, CDR2 SYGAGS (reference sequence). CDR3 loop: CASGDKGEGQDTQYF. The sequenced CDR3 bases are TGTGCCAGCGGTGATAAGGGGGAAGGCCAAGAC.

A few counts support this clone. Each gene name is a mouse one. The read ends 3 residues shy of where the CDR3 ends; the end is completed using the germline J gene. The V call is TRBV17, the J call TRBJ1-6, with unresolved D. TRBJ1-6 is given ORF status, its function remaining uncertain. The CDR3 loop spans 13 amino acids. The ends were cut back, 3 bases at V and 7 bases at J, with 7 bases in the middle. Germline lookup yields CDR1 MNHDT and CDR2 YYDKIL. This CDR3 reads CASSSWGNSPLYF. The covered CDR3 bases are TGTGCTAGCAGTAGTTGGGGAAATTCGCCC.

This clone has just a few counts. This may stem from a read error, because a much larger clone lies one nucleotide away. The germline and genes are mouse ones. The read is 4 residues too short to cover the CDR3 end, so that end is filled in from the germline J gene. The same CDR3 can be traced to other DNA sequences in this sample. This chain connects TRBV19 to TRBJ2-1, with D maybe TRBD1 (6 bases). Trimming took off 4 bases at V and 4 bases at J, with 9 bases between the two ends. Germline CDR1 and CDR2: FNHDT and SITEND (reference sequence). This CDR3 is built from 13 residues. The DNA read from the CDR3 is TGTGCCAGCAGTTCGGGACAATATGCT. Amino acids: CASSSGQYA. The entire CDR3 is CASSSGQYAEQFF.

The table lists this clone with many counts. Gene names and germline match the mouse. The observed sequence ends 4 residues before the CDR3 terminus, with the missing tail filled in from the germline J gene. V gene TRBV12-1 combines with J gene TRBJ2-4; maybe TRBD2 (6 bases). CDR1 and CDR2 (germline): SGHSN, HYEKVE. Trimming cost V 0 bases and J 0 bases, with 6 bases left between them. This CDR3 region has 14 residues. The CDR3 bases that were read are TGTGCCAGCTCTCTCGGGGGGAGTCAAAAC. Protein: CASSLGGSQN. In full, the CDR3 reads CASSLGGSQNTLYF.

The table lists this clone with many counts. Genes and germline are mouse. The read terminates 4 residues ahead of where the CDR3 ends, so the germline J gene completes it. This chain uses TRBV13-1 with TRBJ1-2; D unclear. This CDR3 has 13 residues. Germline V CDR1 and CDR2: NSHNY, SYGAGN. Trimming left V 3 bases short and J 0 bases short, with 6 bases between. CDR3 sequence reads: CASSGQPNSDYTF. The covered CDR3 bases are TGTGCCAGCAGTGGACAACCAAACTCC.

A word on this clone: Genes and germline are mouse. The CDR3 goes on 4 residues after the read ends, and that part is filled in from the germline J gene. Additional DNA sequences in this sample encode the identical CDR3. The chain employs TRBV17 and TRBJ2-5, with 9 bases lining up with TRBD2. Germline CDR1 reads MNHDT; CDR2 reads YYDKIL. The CDR3 loop spans 14 amino acids. CDR3 loop: CASSSWGGADTQYF. The CDR3 DNA, read in part, is TGTGCTAGCAGTAGTTGGGGGGGCGCGGAC.

With regard to this clone: Mouse gene names apply. The sequence runs out 4 residues before the end of the CDR3; the remainder is reconstructed from the germline J gene. This chain links TRBV19 with TRBJ2-5; a possible D gene is TRBD1 (5 bases). CDR3 length equals 14 residues. V was trimmed by 5 bases and J by 1 base, leaving 11 bases between them. The germline V gene encodes CDR1 FNHDT and CDR2 SITEND (reference sequence). The CDR3 is CASRRQKHQDTQYF. The CDR3 DNA, read in part, is TGTGCCAGCAGAAGACAGAAACACCAAGAC. The full variable domain, in which reference TRBV19 and TRBJ2-5 provide the parts outside the CDR3, is GGIITQTPKFLIGQEGQKLTLKCQQNFNHDTMYWYRQDSGKGLRLIYYSITENDLQKGDLSEGYDASREKKSSFSLTVTSAQKNEMAVFLCASRRQKHQDTQYFGPGTRLLVL.

This clone has only a few counts. Here the gene names and germline are mouse. The read finishes 4 residues shy of the CDR3 end, and the germline J gene is used to complete it. This sample includes further DNA sequences coding for the same CDR3. The chain recombines TRBV31 with TRBJ2-7; D possibly corresponds to TRBD2 (6 bases). The V end lost 0 bases, the J end lost 0 bases, and 9 bases lay between the germline ends. CDR3 size: 14 residues. The germline V gene has CDR1 GKSSPN and CDR2 SITVG. The CDR3 loop reads CAWSLLGSSYEQYF. The CDR3 bases that were read are TGTGCCTGGAGTCTCCTGGGGAGCTCCTAT.

For this clone: The listed genes are named as in mouse. From the germline J gene comes the end of the CDR3, since the read stops 4 residues before it. V gene TRBV13-1 combines with J gene TRBJ2-2; perhaps TRBD1 as D (6 bases). CDR3 length: 16 residues. Germline CDR1 reads NSHNY; CDR2 reads SYGAGN. Trimming shortened V by 1 base and J by 0 bases, and 10 bases separated the two germline ends. This CDR3 is CASSDRGTTNTGQLYF. The sequenced part of the CDR3 DNA is TGTGCCAGCAGTGATCGGGGGACAACAAACACCGGG.

This clone turned up a few times. Gene and germline names: mouse. The sequenced fragment ends 4 residues before the CDR3 boundary, so the rest is inferred from the germline J gene. V usage is TRBV14 and J usage is TRBJ2-1, with D maybe TRBD1 (7 bases). The length of the CDR3 is 14 residues. Germline V gene lookup returns CDR1 SGHDT and CDR2 FRDEAV. Incomplete CDR3 DNA: TGTGCCAGCAGTTTGGAGGGGGCGAGGACT. Protein: CASSLEGART. The full CDR3 sequence reads CASSLEGARTEQFF.

This clone was seen a handful of times. Germline and genes: mouse. The read gets to within 4 residues of the CDR3 end, and the germline J gene fills in the rest. The chain couples TRBV1 to TRBJ2-2; a possible D gene is TRBD1 (5 bases). V shed 0 bases and J shed 6 bases, with 11 bases lying between them. The CDR3 length is 15 residues. Germline-derived CDR1 and CDR2 are NSQYPW and LRSPGD (reference sequence). CDR3 in amino acids: CTCSAEAGSAGQLYF. CDR3 DNA (partial): TGCACCTGCAGTGCAGAGGCAGGGTCGGCCGGG.

This clone was seen only a few times. These gene names are mouse names. Read coverage stops 4 residues before the CDR3 terminus; the germline J gene supplies the remainder. This rearrangement joins TRBV5 to TRBJ1-1; possible D gene TRBD1, 6 bases. CDR1 and CDR2 (germline): LGHNA, YNLKQL (reference sequence). The CDR3 has 14 residues. The CDR3 bases that were read are TGTGCCAGCAGCCAACGTGGGGGGGCGGGA. This translates into CASSQRGGAG. The CDR3, in full, reads CASSQRGGAGEVFF.

This clone was observed a handful of times. Gene names are the mouse ones. The read falls 4 residues short of the CDR3 end, and the missing part is taken from the germline J gene. The V and J genes are TRBV13-1 and TRBJ2-2; weak D call: TRBD2 (7 bases). Trimming removed 1 base from V and 6 bases from J, with 10 bases in between. Germline V lookup: CDR1 NSHNY, CDR2 SYGAGN. This CDR3 has 14 amino acids. CDR3 DNA (partial): TGTGCCAGCAGTGATCCCTGGGGGCCCGGG. This sequence encodes CASSDPWGPG. The whole CDR3 is CASSDPWGPGQLYF.

On this clone: A clone one base away is much larger, so this may be a read error. The gene symbols are mouse symbols. The read ends 4 residues before the CDR3 terminus; that terminus is restored from the germline J gene. Other DNA sequences from this sample encode an identical CDR3 as well. V usage is TRBV13-1 and J usage is TRBJ2-5; 10 positions agree with TRBD1. Germline V gene sequence: CDR1 NSHNY, CDR2 SYGAGN. The CDR3 spans 13 residues. The sequenced CDR3 bases are TGTGCCAGCAGTCGGGACAGGGGCGAC. As protein: CASSRDRGD. The full CDR3 reads CASSRDRGDTQYF.

This clone was counted a few times. The genes and germline here are from mouse. The read terminates 4 residues ahead of where the CDR3 ends, so the germline J gene completes it. The J gene is TRBJ2-2, the V gene TRBV1; possible D gene TRBD1, 5 bases. Trimming left V 0 bases short and J 4 bases short, with 9 bases between. This CDR3 has 15 amino acids. Germline loops: CDR1 NSQYPW, CDR2 LRSPGD (reference sequence). Here the CDR3 reads CTCSADRAGTGQLYF. The CDR3 bases that were read are TGCACCTGCAGTGCAGACAGGGCAGGCACCGGG.